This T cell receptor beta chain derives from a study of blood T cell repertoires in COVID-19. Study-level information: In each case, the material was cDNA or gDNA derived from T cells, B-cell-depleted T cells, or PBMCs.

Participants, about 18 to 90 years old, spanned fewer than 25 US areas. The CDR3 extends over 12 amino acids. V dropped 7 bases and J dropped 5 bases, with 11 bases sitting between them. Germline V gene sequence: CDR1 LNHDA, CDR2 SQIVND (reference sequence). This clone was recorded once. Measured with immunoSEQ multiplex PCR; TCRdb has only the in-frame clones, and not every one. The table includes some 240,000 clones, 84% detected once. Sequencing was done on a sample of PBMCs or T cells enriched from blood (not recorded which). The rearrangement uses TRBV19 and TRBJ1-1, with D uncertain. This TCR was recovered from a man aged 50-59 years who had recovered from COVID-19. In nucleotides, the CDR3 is TGTGCCAGTAACCTCCAGCGGACTGAAGCTTTCTTT. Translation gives CASNLQRTEAFF.